The 22 T cell receptor beta chains reported below all come from one sample, sequenced in a study of beta chain features in type 1 diabetes. The study reverse transcribed the entire isolated RNA, so it sequenced expressed TCRB transcripts. Libraries were prepared by immunoSEQ multiplex PCR; TCRdb keeps only in-frame clonotypes and omits some of them. This table holds about 400,000 clones, 10% to 15% found once. The material sequenced was naive CD4+ T cells from blood. The receptors were gathered from a man younger than 35 in good health.

Only a few counts were recorded for this clone. This sequence joins TRBV7-9 and TRBJ1-3, with 7 nucleotides matching TRBD1. Germline assignment: CDR1 SEHNR and CDR2 FQNEAQ (reference sequence). V shed 0 bases and J 0 bases; nucleotides not matched to a gene: 11. This CDR3 is built from 19 residues. Here the CDR3 reads CASSLALTGSYFSGNTIYF. CDR3 in DNA: TGTGCCAGCAGCTTAGCGTTGACAGGGAGCTATTTCTCTGGAAACACCATATATTTT.

This clone appeared a few times. This chain joins TRBV6-1 and TRBJ2-7; TRBD1 matches 9 bases. Germline CDR1 is MNHNS and CDR2 is SASEGT. This CDR3 region has 13 residues. The junction had 11 bases not matched to a gene; V was cut back by 11 bases and J by 6 bases. The chain's CDR3 is CAGEGQGKSEQYF. CDR3 DNA: TGTGCCGGAGAGGGACAGGGAAAATCCGAGCAGTACTTC.

There are a few counts of this clone. This rearrangement joins TRBV10-3 to TRBJ2-7; 9 bases are shared with TRBD2. CDR1 is ENHRY and CDR2 is SYGVKD in the germline V gene. The CDR3 consists of 12 residues. The ends lost 6 bases at V and 7 bases at J; junction bases unmatched: 4. CDR3 DNA sequence: TGTGCCATCAGGCCTAGCGGGGAAGAGCAGTACTTC. Translated: CAIRPSGEEQYF.

This clone was found a few times. The gene calls are TRBV19 and TRBJ2-5; 9 positions agree with TRBD1. In germline, CDR1 is LNHDA, CDR2 SQIVND (reference sequence). Trimming cost V 1 base and J 3 bases; bases outside gene matches: 3. The CDR3 totals 15 residues. The DNA of the CDR3 is TGTGCCAGTAGTATAGTATGGACAGGGGAAGAGACCCAGTACTTC. Its protein is CASSIVWTGEETQYF.

This sequence joins TRBV7-9 and TRBJ2-7; 8 bases fit TRBD1. Trimming cost V 4 bases and J 1 base; bases outside gene matches: 3. The CDR3 has 14 residues. In germline, CDR1 is SEHNR, CDR2 FQNEAQ (reference sequence). The CDR3 is CASSSGQASYEQYF. The CDR3 DNA reads TGTGCCAGCAGCTCGGGACAGGCTTCCTACGAGCAGTACTTC. The complete variable domain, with remaining parts taken from reference TRBV7-9 and TRBJ2-7, reads DTGVSQNPRHKITKRGQNVTFRCDPISEHNRLYWYRQTLGQGPEFLTYFQNEAQLEKSRLLSDRFSAERPKGSFSTLEIQRTEQGDSAMYLCASSSGQASYEQYFGPGTRLTVT.

CDR3 sequence (DNA): TGTGCCGCAGGAGGGGGACAGACTTCCTCTGGGGCCAACGTCCTGACTTTC. It encodes CAAGGGQTSSGANVLTF. The chain has TRBV19 and TRBJ2-6; maybe TRBD1 (7 bases). Trimming removed 11 bases at V and 0 bases at J, with 20 bases between. This CDR3 comprises 17 residues. The germline gives CDR1 LNHDA, CDR2 SQIVND (reference sequence).

The CDR3 DNA follows: TGTGCCAGCAACACATTAGTATCCGGGACAGGGGGAACCGGGGAGCTGTTTTTT. This encodes CASNTLVSGTGGTGELFF. V usage is TRBV7-9 and J usage is TRBJ2-2; 11 positions match TRBD1. CDR1 and CDR2 (germline): SEHNR, FQNEAQ (reference sequence). The V gene end was trimmed by 7 bases and the J gene end by 5 bases; junction bases not matched to a gene: 15. The CDR3 totals 18 residues.

The chain is built from TRBV4-2 and TRBJ2-3; 10 nucleotides agree with TRBD2. The CDR3 spans 16 residues. The germline gives CDR1 LGHNA, CDR2 YNFKEQ. J lost 2 bases, V lost 6 bases, and 8 bases had no gene match. CDR3 protein: CASRHPTSGNTDTQYF. In DNA form, the CDR3 reads TGTGCCAGCAGACACCCTACTAGCGGGAACACAGATACGCAGTATTTT.

The chain has TRBV29-1 and TRBJ1-1; maybe TRBD1 (5 bases). Trimming took off 4 bases at V and 0 bases at J, with 12 bases between the two ends. The CDR3 runs 14 residues. Germline values: CDR1 SQVTM, CDR2 ANQGSEA. As DNA, the CDR3 is TGCAGCGTTGCCCACAGGTTAATGAACACTGAAGCTTTCTTT. The encoded protein is CSVAHRLMNTEAFF.

The chain is built from TRBV4-3 and TRBJ2-3, with TRBD1 matching over 7 bases. V shed 6 bases, J shed 3 bases, and the junction held 3 bases outside the gene matches. Germline-derived CDR1 and CDR2 are LGHNA and YSLEER. The CDR3 is 13 residues long. CDR3 region: CASRQTGTDTQYF. CDR3 sequence (DNA): TGCGCCAGCAGACAGACAGGGACAGATACGCAGTATTTT.

The J gene is TRBJ2-2, the V gene TRBV5-4; D not resolved. Germline CDR1 SGHNT, CDR2 YYREEE (reference sequence). This CDR3 contains 13 residues. The germline V and J ends were trimmed by 3 bases and 1 base, with 4 bases remaining between them. CDR3 sequence (DNA): TGTGCCAGCAGCTCTAGGAACACCGGGGAGCTGTTTTTT. This encodes CASSSRNTGELFF.

This chain links TRBV11-2 with TRBJ2-2, with TRBD1 matching 11 bases. Germline-derived CDR1 and CDR2 are SGHAT and FQNNGV. J gave up 4 bases and V 4 bases, and 2 bases lay outside the gene matches. The CDR3 runs 15 residues. The chain's CDR3 is CASSSGTGGTGELFF. In nucleotides, the CDR3 is TGTGCCAGCAGCTCCGGGACAGGGGGCACCGGGGAGCTGTTTTTT.

The chain combines TRBV9 with TRBJ1-1, with D possibly being TRBD1 (5 bases). The CDR3 runs to 14 residues. Deletions cut 2 bases from V and 4 bases from J, with 12 bases between. Germline assignment: CDR1 SGDLS and CDR2 YYNGEE. CDR3 nucleotide sequence: TGTGCCAGCAGCGTCTTTGGGGGGGGCACTGAAGCTTTCTTT. Its translation is CASSVFGGGTEAFF.

This chain links TRBV4-3 with TRBJ2-1; TRBD2 agrees at 11 bases. Germline loops: CDR1 LGHNA, CDR2 YSLEER. The CDR3 is 21 amino acids. V lost 1 base, J lost 9 bases, and 23 bases stayed unmatched. The CDR3 DNA reads as TGCGCCAGCAGCCAAGGATTCGCGGGGGGCATTACTAGCGGGAGTTTCGGTGAGCAGTTCTTC. This translates into CASSQGFAGGITSGSFGEQFF.

V and J are TRBV4-3 and TRBJ2-1; 8 bases are shared with TRBD2. Germline-derived CDR1 and CDR2 are LGHNA and YSLEER. The CDR3 has 16 amino acids. V lost 0 bases, J lost 7 bases, and 8 bases stayed unmatched. The CDR3, as DNA: TGCGCCAGCAGCCAAGACCTGCAGCGGGAGAGGAATGAGCAGTTCTTC. Amino acids: CASSQDLQRERNEQFF.

J is TRBJ2-7 and V is TRBV7-9; 8 bases agree with TRBD1. The V segment lost 3 bases and the J segment 3 bases; nucleotides outside the gene matches: 4. Germline CDR1 and CDR2: SEHNR and FQNEAQ (reference sequence). The CDR3 is 14 amino acids. CDR3 nucleotide sequence: TGTGCCAGCAGCTTGGACAGGGTTAGCTACGAGCAGTACTTC. Translated: CASSLDRVSYEQYF.

This clone has a count of ten or more. The CDR3 coding sequence is TGCGCCAGCAGTCGCGCGGGACAGACCTACAATGAGCAGTTCTTC. It is translated as CASSRAGQTYNEQFF. The chain has TRBV23-1 and TRBJ2-1, with D possibly TRBD1 on 7 matching bases. TRBV23-1 falls under the ORF class, with uncertain function. This CDR3 is built from 15 residues. The V end was cut by 4 bases, the J end by 2 bases, with 12 bases between.

This clone has only a few counts. The chain has TRBV9 and TRBJ2-5, with D tentatively TRBD2 (5 bases). The CDR3 extends over 15 amino acids. The V end lost 4 bases, the J end lost 0 bases, and 13 bases lay between the germline ends. CDR1 SGDLS and CDR2 YYNGEE come from the germline V gene. The CDR3 DNA is TGTGCCAGCAGCTTCGAGTCGGGGAACCAAGAGACCCAGTACTTC. Protein sequence: CASSFESGNQETQYF.

This clone was seen only a few times. The chain joins TRBV19 to TRBJ1-5, with a tentative D call TRBD1 (6 bases). V lost 6 bases and J lost 0, with 9 bases in between. The V gene's germline CDR1 is LNHDA and CDR2 SQIVND (reference sequence). CDR3 length equals 14 residues. CDR3 region: CASSRGGSNQPQHF. CDR3 DNA sequence: TGTGCCAGTAGCCGAGGGGGTAGCAATCAGCCCCAGCATTTT.

This clone was detected a few times. This chain uses TRBV29-1 with TRBJ2-5; the match to TRBD2 covers 10 bases. V trimming: 4 bases; J trimming: 4 bases; junction bases outside the gene matches: 6. Germline assignment: CDR1 SQVTM and CDR2 ANQGSEA. The CDR3 spans 14 residues. The CDR3 sequence: CSVAEAGGGETQYF. The CDR3 DNA reads TGCAGCGTTGCGGAAGCGGGAGGGGGAGAGACCCAGTACTTC.

This clone has more than one count but fewer than ten. The chain employs TRBV7-8 and TRBJ1-2; tentative D call: TRBD1 (6 bases). Germline values: CDR1 SGHVS, CDR2 FQNEAQ. The length of the CDR3 is 14 residues. V gave up 4 bases and J gave up 4 bases, with 13 bases separating them. CDR3 in DNA: TGTGCCAGCAGCTGGTACCGGGACACCTATGGCTACACCTTC. Translating it yields CASSWYRDTYGYTF.

The V gene is TRBV4-3, the J gene TRBJ1-1; perhaps TRBD1 as D (5 bases). The CDR3 contains 15 residues. Germline lookup yields CDR1 LGHNA and CDR2 YSLEER. CDR3 loop: CATSQGRGSDTEAFF. CDR3 coding DNA: TGCGCGACCAGCCAAGGGCGGGGGTCTGACACTGAAGCTTTCTTT.